This T cell receptor (beta chain) came from a study of cytomegalovirus exposure and HLA in healthy donors. Libraries were prepared by immunoSEQ multiplex PCR; TCRdb keeps only in-frame clonotypes and omits some of them. The sample carries hundreds of thousands of clones, about nine tenths recorded once. The approximately 130-subject validation cohort, separate from the approximately 670-subject first cohort, included the donors. As regards this clone: Its antigen is as yet unknown.

Findings and caveats of the study: According to a subsequent analysis, TCR clusters identified in the first cohort showed a tendency to co-occur across the 100 to 150 validation repertoires.

This clonotype was sampled from a woman between 18 and 29 years old in good health and CMV-seropositive. Material: PBMCs.

DNA of the CDR3: TGTGCCAGCAGAGGGTCCGGGACAGGGAGTGACGAGCAGTACTTC. Translation gives CASRGSGTGSDEQYF. J is TRBJ2-7 and V is TRBV27; TRBD1 matches at 9 bases. This CDR3 has 15 amino acids. Germline-derived CDR1 and CDR2 are MNHEY and SMNVEV (reference sequence). V shed 6 bases, J shed 5 bases, and the junction held 11 bases outside the gene matches.